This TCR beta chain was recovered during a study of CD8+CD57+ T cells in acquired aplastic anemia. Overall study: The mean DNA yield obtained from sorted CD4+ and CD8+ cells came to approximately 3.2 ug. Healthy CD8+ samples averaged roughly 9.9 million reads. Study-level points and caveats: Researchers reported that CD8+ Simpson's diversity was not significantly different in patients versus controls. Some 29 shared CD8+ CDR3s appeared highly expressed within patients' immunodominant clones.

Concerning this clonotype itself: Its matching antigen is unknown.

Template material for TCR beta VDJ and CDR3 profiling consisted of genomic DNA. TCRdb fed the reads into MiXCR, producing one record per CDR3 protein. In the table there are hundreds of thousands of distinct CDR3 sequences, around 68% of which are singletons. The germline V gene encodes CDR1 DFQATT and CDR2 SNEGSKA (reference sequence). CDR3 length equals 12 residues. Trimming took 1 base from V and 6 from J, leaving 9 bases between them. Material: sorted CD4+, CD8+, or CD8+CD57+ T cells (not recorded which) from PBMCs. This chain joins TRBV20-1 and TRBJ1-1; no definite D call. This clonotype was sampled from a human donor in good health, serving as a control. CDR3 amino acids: CSARGLPPEAFF. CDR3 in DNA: TGCAGTGCTAGAGGCCTGCCCCCTGAAGCTTTCTTT.